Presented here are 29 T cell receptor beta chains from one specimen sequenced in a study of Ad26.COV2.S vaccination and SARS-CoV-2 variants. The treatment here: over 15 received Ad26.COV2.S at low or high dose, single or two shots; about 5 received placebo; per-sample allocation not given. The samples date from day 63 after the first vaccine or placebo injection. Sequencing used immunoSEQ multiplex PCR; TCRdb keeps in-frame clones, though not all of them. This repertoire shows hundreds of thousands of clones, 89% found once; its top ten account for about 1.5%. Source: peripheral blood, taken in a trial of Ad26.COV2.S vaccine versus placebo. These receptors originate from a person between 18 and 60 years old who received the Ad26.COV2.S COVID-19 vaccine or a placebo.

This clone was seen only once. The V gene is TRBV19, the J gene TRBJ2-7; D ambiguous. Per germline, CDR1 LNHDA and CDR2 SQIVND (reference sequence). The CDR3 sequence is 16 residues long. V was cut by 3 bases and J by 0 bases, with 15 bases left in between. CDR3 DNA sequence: TGTGCCAGTAGTATGGTTCCCAGGACGAGCTCCTACGAGCAGTACTTC. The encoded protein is CASSMVPRTSSYEQYF.

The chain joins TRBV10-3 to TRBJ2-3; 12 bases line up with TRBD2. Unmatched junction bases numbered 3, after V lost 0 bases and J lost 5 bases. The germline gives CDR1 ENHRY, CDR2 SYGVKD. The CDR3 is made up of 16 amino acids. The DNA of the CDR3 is TGTGCCATCAGTGAGTCCCTAGCGGGAGGGAGAGATACGCAGTATTTT. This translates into CAISESLAGGRDTQYF.

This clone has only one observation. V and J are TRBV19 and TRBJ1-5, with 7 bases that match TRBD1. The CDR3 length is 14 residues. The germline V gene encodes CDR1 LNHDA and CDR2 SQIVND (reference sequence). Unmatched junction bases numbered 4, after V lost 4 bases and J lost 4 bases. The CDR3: CASSTTGFNQPQHF. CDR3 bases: TGTGCCAGTAGTACGACAGGGTTTAATCAGCCCCAGCATTTT.

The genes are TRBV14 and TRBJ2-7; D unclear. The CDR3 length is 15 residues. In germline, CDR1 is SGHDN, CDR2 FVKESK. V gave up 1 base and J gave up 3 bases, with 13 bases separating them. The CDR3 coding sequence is TGTGCCAGCAGCCAAGTGTCGGTTGGACGCTACGAGCAGTACTTC. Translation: CASSQVSVGRYEQYF.

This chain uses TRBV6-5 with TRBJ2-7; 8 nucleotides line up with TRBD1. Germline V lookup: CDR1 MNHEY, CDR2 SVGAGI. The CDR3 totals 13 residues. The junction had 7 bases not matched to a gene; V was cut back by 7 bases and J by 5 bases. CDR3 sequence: CASKQGVRNEQYF. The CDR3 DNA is TGTGCCAGCAAACAGGGGGTAAGGAACGAGCAGTACTTC.

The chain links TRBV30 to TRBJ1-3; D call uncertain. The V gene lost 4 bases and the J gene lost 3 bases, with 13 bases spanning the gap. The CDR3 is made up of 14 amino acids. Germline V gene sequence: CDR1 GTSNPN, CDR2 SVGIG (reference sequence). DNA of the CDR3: TGTGCCTGGACCCCTGGTGGGCTTGGAAACACCATATATTTT. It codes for CAWTPGGLGNTIYF. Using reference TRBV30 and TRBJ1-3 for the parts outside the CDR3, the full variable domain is SQTIHQWPATLVQPVGSPLSLECTVEGTSNPNLYWYRQAAGRGLQLLFYSVGIGQISSEVPQNLSASRPQDRQFILSSKKLLLSDSGFYLCAWTPGGLGNTIYFGEGSWLTVV.

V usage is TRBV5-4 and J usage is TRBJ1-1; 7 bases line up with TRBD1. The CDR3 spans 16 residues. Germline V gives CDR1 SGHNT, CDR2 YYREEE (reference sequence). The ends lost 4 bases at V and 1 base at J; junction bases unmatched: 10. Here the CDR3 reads CASSGTVQTRNTEAFF. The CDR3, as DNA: TGTGCCAGCAGCGGGACAGTCCAGACCCGGAACACTGAAGCTTTCTTT. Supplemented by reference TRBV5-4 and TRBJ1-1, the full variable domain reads ETGVTQSPTHLIKTRGQQVTLRCSSQSGHNTVSWYQQALGQGPQFIFQYYREEENGRGNFPPRFSGLQFPNYSSELNVNALELDDSALYLCASSGTVQTRNTEAFFGQGTRLTVV.

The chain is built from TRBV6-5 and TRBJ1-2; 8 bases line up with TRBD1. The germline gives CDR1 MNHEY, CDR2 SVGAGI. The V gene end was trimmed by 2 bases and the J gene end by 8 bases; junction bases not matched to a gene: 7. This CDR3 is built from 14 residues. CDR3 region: CASSYGQGAIGYTF. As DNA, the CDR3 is TGTGCCAGCAGTTACGGGCAGGGGGCGATCGGCTACACCTTC.

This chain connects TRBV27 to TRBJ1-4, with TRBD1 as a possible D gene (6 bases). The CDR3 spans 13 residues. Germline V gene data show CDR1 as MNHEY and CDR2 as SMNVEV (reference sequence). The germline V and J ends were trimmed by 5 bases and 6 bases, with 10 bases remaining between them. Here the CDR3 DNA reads TGTGCCAGCAGTGACGAGGGGGATGAAAAACTGTTTTTT. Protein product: CASSDEGDEKLFF. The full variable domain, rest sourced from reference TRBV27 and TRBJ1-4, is EAQVTQNPRYLITVTGKKLTVTCSQNMNHEYMSWYRQDPGLGLRQIYYSMNVEVTDKGDVPEGYKVSRKEKRNFPLILESPSPNQTSLYFCASSDEGDEKLFFGSGTQLSVL.

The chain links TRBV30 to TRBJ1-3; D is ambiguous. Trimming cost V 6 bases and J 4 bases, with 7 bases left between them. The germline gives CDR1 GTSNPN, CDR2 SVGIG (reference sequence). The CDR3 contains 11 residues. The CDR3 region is CACVPGNTIYF. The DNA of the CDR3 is TGTGCCTGTGTCCCGGGAAACACCATATATTTT. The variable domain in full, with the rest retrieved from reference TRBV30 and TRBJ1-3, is SQTIHQWPATLVQPVGSPLSLECTVEGTSNPNLYWYRQAAGRGLQLLFYSVGIGQISSEVPQNLSASRPQDRQFILSSKKLLLSDSGFYLCACVPGNTIYFGEGSWLTVV.

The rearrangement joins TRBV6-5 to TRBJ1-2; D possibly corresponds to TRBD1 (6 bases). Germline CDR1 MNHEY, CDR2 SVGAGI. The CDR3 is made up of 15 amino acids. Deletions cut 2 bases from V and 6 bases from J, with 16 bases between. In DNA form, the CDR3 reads TGTGCCAGCAGTTACATTCAGGGGTTGAGGGATGGCTACACCTTC. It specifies CASSYIQGLRDGYTF.

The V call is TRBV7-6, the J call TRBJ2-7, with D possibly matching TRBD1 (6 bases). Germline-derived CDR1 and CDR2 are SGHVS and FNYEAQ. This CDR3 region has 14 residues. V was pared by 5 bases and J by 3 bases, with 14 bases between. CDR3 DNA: TGTGCCAGCAGCCCCCTACAGGGATACTACGAGCAGTACTTC. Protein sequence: CASSPLQGYYEQYF.

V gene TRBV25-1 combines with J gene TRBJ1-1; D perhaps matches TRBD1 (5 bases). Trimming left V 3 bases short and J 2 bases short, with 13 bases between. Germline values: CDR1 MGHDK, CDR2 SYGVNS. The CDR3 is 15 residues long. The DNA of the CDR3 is TGTGCCAGCAGTGATTTTGGGACCCTCAACACTGAAGCTTTCTTT. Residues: CASSDFGTLNTEAFF. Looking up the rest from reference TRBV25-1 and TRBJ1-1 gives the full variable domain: EADIYQTPRYLVIGTGKKITLECSQTMGHDKMYWYQQDPGMELHLIHYSYGVNSTEKGDLSSESTVSRIRTEHFPLTLESARPSHTSQYLCASSDFGTLNTEAFFGQGTRLTVV.

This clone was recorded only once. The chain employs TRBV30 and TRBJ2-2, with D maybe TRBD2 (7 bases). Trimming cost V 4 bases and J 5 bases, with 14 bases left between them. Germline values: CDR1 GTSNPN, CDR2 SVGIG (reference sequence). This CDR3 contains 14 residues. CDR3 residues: CAWISGQGTGELFF. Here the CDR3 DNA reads TGTGCCTGGATTAGCGGGCAGGGGACCGGGGAGCTGTTTTTT.

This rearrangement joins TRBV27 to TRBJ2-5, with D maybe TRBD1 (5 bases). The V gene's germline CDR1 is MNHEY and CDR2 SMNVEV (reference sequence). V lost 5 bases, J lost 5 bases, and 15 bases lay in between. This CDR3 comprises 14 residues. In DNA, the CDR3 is TGTGCCAGCAGTCACCAGGGATCCAGGGAGACCCAGTACTTC. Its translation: CASSHQGSRETQYF.

The CDR3, as DNA: TGTGCCAGCCGGGAACAGGAGAATAGAAACACCATATATTTT. Its protein is CASREQENRNTIYF. V is TRBV6-5 and J is TRBJ1-3; D is possibly TRBD1 (5 bases). Trimming shortened V by 8 bases and J by 5 bases, and 16 bases separated the two germline ends. This CDR3 has 14 residues. CDR1 MNHEY and CDR2 SVGAGI come from the germline V gene.

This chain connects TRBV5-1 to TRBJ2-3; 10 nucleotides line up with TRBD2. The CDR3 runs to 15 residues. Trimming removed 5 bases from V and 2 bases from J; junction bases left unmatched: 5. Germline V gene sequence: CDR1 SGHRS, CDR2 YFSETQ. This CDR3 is CASSRTSGYTDTQYF. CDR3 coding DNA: TGCGCCAGCAGTCGGACTAGCGGCTACACAGATACGCAGTATTTT.

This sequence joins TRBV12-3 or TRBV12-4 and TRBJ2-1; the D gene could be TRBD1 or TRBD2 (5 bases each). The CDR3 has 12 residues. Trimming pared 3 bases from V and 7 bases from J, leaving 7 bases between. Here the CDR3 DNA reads TGTGCCAGCAGTTTCGGGGCTAATGAGCAGTTCTTC. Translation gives CASSFGANEQFF.

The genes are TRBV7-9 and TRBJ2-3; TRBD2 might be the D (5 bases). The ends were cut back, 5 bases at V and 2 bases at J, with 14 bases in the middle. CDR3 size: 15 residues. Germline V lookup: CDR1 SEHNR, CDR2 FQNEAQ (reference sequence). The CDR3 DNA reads TGTGCCAGCAGCCCCCCGGGAATTAACACAGATACGCAGTATTTT. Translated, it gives CASSPPGINTDTQYF. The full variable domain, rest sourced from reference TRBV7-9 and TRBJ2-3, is DTGVSQNPRHKITKRGQNVTFRCDPISEHNRLYWYRQTLGQGPEFLTYFQNEAQLEKSRLLSDRFSAERPKGSFSTLEIQRTEQGDSAMYLCASSPPGINTDTQYFGPGTRLTVL.

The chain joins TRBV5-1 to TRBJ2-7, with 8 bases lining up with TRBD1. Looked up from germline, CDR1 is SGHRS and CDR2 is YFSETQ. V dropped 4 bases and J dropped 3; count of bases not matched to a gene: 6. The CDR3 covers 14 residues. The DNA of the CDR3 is TGCGCCAGCAGCAGCCAGACAGGGGTCTACGAGCAGTACTTC. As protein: CASSSQTGVYEQYF.

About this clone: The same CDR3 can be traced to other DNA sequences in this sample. The CDR3 DNA is TGTGCCAGCTCTCGGGACAGCTACGAGCAGTACTTC. This gives the protein CASSRDSYEQYF. This chain joins TRBV12-3 or TRBV12-4 and TRBJ2-7; 7 bases align to TRBD1. Unmatched junction bases numbered 4, after V lost 8 bases and J lost 3 bases. The CDR3 is 12 amino acids.

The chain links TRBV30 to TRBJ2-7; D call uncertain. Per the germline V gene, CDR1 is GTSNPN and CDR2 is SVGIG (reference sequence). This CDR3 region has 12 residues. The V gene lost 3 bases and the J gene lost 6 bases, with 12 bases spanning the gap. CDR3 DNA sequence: TGTGCCTGGAGGCCTCGTTTGGGCGAGCAGTACTTC. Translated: CAWRPRLGEQYF.

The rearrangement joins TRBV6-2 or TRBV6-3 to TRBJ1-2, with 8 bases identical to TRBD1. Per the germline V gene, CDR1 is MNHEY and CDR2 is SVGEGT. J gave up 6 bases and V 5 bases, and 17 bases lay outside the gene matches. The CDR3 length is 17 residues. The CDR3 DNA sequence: TGTGCCAGCAGTACTGTCGGGGCAGGGGGCCCACGCGATGGCTACACCTTC. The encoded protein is CASSTVGAGGPRDGYTF.

CDR3 nucleotide sequence: TGCAGTGCTAGTTTGGGATTGGGAACCCAGTACTTC. Translated: CSASLGLGTQYF. This chain uses TRBV20-1 with TRBJ2-5; D is unresolved. The CDR3 runs to 12 residues. Germline V gives CDR1 DFQATT, CDR2 SNEGSKA (reference sequence). Trimming took off 3 bases at V and 8 bases at J, with 13 bases between the two ends.

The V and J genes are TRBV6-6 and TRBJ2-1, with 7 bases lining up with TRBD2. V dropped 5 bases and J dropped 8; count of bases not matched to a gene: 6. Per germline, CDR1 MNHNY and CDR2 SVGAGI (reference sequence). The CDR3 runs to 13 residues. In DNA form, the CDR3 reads TGTGCCAGCAGTAGGACTAGTCCCCATGAGCAGTTCTTC. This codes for CASSRTSPHEQFF.

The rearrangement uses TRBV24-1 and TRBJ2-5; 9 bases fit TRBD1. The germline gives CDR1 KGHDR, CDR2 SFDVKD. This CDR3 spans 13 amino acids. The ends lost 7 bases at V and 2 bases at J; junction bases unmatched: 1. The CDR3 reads CATRTGGQETQYF. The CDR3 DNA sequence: TGTGCCACCAGGACAGGGGGTCAAGAGACCCAGTACTTC.

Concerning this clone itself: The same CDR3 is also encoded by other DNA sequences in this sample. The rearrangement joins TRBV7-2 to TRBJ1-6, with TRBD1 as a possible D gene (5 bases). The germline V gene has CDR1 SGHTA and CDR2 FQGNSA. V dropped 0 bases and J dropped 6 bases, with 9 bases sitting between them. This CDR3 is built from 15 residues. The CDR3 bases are TGTGCCAGCAGCTTAGCGGCAGGGCTTAATTCACCCCTCCACTTT. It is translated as CASSLAAGLNSPLHF.

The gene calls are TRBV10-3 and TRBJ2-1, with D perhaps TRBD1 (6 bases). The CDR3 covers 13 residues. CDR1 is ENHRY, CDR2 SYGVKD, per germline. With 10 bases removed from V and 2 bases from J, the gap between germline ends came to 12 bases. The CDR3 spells CASKDRTYNEQFF. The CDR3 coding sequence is TGTGCCAGTAAAGACAGGACCTACAATGAGCAGTTCTTC.

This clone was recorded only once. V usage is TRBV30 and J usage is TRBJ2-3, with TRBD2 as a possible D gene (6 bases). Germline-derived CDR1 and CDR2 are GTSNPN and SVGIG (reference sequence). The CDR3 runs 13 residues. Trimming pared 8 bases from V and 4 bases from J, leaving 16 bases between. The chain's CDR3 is CAGGALGADTQYF. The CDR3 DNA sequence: TGTGCCGGAGGGGCACTGGGCGCAGATACGCAGTATTTT. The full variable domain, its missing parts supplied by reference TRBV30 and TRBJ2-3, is SQTIHQWPATLVQPVGSPLSLECTVEGTSNPNLYWYRQAAGRGLQLLFYSVGIGQISSEVPQNLSASRPQDRQFILSSKKLLLSDSGFYLCAGGALGADTQYFGPGTRLTVL.